Listed below are T cell receptor beta chains from one sample, sequenced in a study of control samples from healthy donors and cancer patients. Only in-frame clones appear in the TCRdb table, and some are missing; sequencing was by immunoSEQ multiplex PCR. The sample holds around 100,000 clones, approximately 90% seen once. Sequenced material: PBMCs. These receptors all stem from a man in his 60s with lung cancer. Both conserved end residues are part of each CDR3. The order of the fields is V gene, CDR3 protein.

V: TRBV30
CDR3: CAWSRQNLPEAFF

V: TRBV2
CDR3: CASTEREGQPQHF

V: TRBV5-1
CDR3: CASSPSGVGTEAFF

V: TRBV5-1
CDR3: CASSRSGEGETQYF

V: TRBV12-5
CDR3: CASGLVRDGLGVSSTDTQYF

V: TRBV7-2
CDR3: CASSLQTDTQYF

V: TRBV5-1
CDR3: CASSLSGTVNTEAFF

V: TRBV5-1
CDR3: CATAMGGGETQYF

V: TRBV27
CDR3: CASSPGGGTQYF

V: TRBV12-3/TRBV12-4
CDR3: CASSLNRGQAYF

V: TRBV5-1
CDR3: CASSFWTGANTGELFF

V: TRBV18
CDR3: CASSPQGTTEAFF

V: TRBV6-6
CDR3: CASSPGLAGVGKNIQYF

V: TRBV19
CDR3: CASSINGQALDNEQFF

V: TRBV5-1
CDR3: CASSRQGSTDTQYF

V: TRBV7-9
CDR3: CASSYTGNTEAFF

V: TRBV10-3
CDR3: CAIRDGSSYNSPLHF

V: TRBV30
CDR3: CAWSVRDGFTEAFF

V: TRBV5-1
CDR3: CASRTGDPGDTQYF

V: TRBV9
CDR3: CASSRRGTDTQYF

V: TRBV9
CDR3: CASSPTGGSMNTEAFF

V: TRBV5-1
CDR3: CASSSSVQRGGEQFF

V: TRBV24-1
CDR3: CATSDYPVRSTDTQYF

V: TRBV7-9
CDR3: CASSPYRAGYEQYF

V: TRBV6-1
CDR3: CASSEMRQGAGYTF

V: TRBV30
CDR3: CAWSEQGVTEAFF

V: TRBV6-5
CDR3: CASSYGISGEETQYF